This T cell receptor beta chain was identified in a study of T cell changes during pregnancy in multiple sclerosis. Germline V gene lookup returns CDR1 MNHEY and CDR2 SMNVEV (reference sequence). CDR3 length equals 13 residues. The V and J ends lost 7 bases and 5 bases, in that order; junction bases with no gene match: 3. Libraries were prepared by immunoSEQ multiplex PCR; TCRdb keeps only in-frame clonotypes and omits some of them. The data contain approximately 79,000 clones, approximately 92% of them singletons. This chain links TRBV27 with TRBJ1-1; 11 bases line up with TRBD1. Specimen: peripheral blood, collected in the second trimester of pregnancy. The TCR was taken from a female donor in good health, enrolled as a control in a pregnancy study. The DNA for the CDR3 is TGTGCCAGCATTGGGACAGGGGGGACTGAAGCTTTCTTT. It yields the protein CASIGTGGTEAFF.